This T cell receptor beta chain was documented in a study of blood T cell repertoires in COVID-19. The CDR3 loop spans 14 amino acids. CDR1 MDHEN and CDR2 SYDVKM come from the germline V gene. Trimming left V 5 bases short and J 4 bases short, with 14 bases between. Data came from immunoSEQ multiplex PCR; TCRdb stores just in-frame clones and leaves some out. The sample yields about 160,000 clones, 80% to 90% seen once. J is TRBJ1-1 and V is TRBV28, with TRBD1 as a possible D gene (5 bases). The clonotype comes from a man aged 65-85 years with acute or convalescent COVID-19. The sample taken for sequencing was peripheral blood. In DNA, the CDR3 is TGTGCCAGCAGTCCCAGGGCAGTGGGCACTGAAGCTTTCTTT. This codes for CASSPRAVGTEAFF. Full variable domain (outside the CDR3, taken from reference TRBV28 and TRBJ1-1): DVKVTQSSRYLVKRTGEKVFLECVQDMDHENMFWYRQDPGLGLRLIYFSYDVKMKEKGDIPEGYSVSREKKERFSLILESASTNQTSMYLCASSPRAVGTEAFFGQGTRLTVV.